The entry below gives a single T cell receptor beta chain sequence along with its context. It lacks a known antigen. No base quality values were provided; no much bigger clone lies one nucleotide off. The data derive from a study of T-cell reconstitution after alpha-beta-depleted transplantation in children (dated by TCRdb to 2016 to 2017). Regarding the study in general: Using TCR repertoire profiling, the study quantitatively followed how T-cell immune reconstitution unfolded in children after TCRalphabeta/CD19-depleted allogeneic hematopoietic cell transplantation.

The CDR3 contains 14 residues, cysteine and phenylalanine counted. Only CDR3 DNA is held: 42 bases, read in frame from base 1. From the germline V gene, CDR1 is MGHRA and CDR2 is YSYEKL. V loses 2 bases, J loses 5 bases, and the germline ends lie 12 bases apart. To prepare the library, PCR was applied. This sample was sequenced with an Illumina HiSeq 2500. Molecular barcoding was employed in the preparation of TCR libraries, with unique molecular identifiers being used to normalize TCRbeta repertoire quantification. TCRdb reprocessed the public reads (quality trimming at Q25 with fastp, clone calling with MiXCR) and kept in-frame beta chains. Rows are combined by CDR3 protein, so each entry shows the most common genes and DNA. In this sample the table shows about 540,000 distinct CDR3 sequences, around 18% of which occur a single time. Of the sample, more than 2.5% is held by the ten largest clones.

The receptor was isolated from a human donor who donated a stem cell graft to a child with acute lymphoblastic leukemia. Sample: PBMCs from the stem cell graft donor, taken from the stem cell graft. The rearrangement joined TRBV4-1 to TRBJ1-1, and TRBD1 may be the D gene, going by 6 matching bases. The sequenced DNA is TGCGCCAGCAGCCAACCGCAGGGGATGACTGAAGCTTTCTTT. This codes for CASSQPQGMTEAFF.